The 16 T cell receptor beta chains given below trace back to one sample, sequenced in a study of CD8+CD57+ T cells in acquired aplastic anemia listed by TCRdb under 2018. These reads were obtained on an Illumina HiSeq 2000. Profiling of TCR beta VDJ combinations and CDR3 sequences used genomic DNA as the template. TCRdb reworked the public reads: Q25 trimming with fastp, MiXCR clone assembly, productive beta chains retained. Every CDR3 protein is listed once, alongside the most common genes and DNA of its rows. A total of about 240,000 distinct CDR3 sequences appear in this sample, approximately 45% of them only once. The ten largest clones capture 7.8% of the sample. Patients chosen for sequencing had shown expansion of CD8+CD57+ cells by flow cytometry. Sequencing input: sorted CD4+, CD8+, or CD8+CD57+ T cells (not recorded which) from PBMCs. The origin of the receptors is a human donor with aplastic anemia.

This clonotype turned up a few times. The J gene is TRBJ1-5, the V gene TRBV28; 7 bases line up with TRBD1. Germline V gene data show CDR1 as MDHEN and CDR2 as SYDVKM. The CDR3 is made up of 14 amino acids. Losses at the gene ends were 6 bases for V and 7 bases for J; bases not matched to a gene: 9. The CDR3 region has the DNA TGTGCCAGCAGCGACAGGGTGGGTGAACAGCCCCAGCATTTT. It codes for CASSDRVGEQPQHF.

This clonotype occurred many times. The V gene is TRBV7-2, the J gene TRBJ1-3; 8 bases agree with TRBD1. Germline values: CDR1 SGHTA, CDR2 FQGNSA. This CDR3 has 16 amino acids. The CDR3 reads CATSSAGQVVRNTIYF. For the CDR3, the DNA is TGTGCTACCAGCAGCGCGGGACAGGTTGTTCGAAACACCATATATTTT.

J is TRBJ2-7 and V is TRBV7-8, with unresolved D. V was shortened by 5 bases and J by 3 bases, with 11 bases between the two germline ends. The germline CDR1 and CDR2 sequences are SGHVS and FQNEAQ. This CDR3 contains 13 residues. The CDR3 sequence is CASSRQTLYEQYF. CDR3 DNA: TGTGCCAGCAGCCGTCAGACTCTCTACGAGCAGTACTTC. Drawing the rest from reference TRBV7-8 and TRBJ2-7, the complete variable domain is GAGVSQSPRYKVAKRGQDVALRCDPISGHVSLFWYQQALGQGPEFLTYFQNEAQLDKSGLPSDRFFAERPEGSVSTLKIQRTQQEDSAVYLCASSRQTLYEQYFGPGTRLTVT.

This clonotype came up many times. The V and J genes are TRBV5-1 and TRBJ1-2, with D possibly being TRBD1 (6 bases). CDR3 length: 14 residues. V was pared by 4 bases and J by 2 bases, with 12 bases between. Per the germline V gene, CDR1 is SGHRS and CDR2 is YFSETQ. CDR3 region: CASSPAGQNYGYTF. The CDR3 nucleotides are TGCGCCAGCAGCCCGGCCGGACAGAACTATGGCTACACCTTC. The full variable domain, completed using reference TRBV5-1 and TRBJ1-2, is KAGVTQTPRYLIKTRGQQVTLSCSPISGHRSVSWYQQTPGQGLQFLFEYFSETQRNKGNFPGRFSGRQFSNSRSEMNVSTLELGDSALYLCASSPAGQNYGYTFGSGTRLTVV.

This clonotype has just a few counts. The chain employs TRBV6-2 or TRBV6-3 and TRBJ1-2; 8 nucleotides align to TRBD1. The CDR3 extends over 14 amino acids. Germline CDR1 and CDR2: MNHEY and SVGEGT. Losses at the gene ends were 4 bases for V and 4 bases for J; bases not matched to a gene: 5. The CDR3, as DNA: TGTGCCAGCAGTTCCGGGACAGGAATCTATGGCTACACCTTC. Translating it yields CASSSGTGIYGYTF.

The DNA for the CDR3 is TGTGCCAGCATGTGGACAGGGGGCGACTATGGCTACACCTTC. As protein: CASMWTGGDYGYTF. The V call is TRBV2, the J call TRBJ1-2; 11 bases match TRBD1. CDR3 length: 14 residues. CDR1 and CDR2 from the germline V gene are SNHLY and FYNNEI. V shed 7 bases and J 3 bases; nucleotides not matched to a gene: 4.

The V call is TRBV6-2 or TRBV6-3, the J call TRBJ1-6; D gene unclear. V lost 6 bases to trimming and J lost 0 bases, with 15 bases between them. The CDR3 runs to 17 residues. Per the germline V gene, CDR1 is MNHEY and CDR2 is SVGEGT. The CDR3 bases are TGTGCCAGCAGCCACGGGCGGACGAGCTCCTATAATTCACCCCTCCACTTT. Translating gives CASSHGRTSSYNSPLHF.

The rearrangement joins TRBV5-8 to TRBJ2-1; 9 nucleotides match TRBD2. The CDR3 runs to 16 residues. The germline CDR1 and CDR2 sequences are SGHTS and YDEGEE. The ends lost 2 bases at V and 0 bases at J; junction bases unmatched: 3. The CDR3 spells CASSFRGGVSYNEQFF. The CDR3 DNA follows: TGTGCCAGCAGCTTTCGCGGGGGGGTCTCCTACAATGAGCAGTTCTTC.

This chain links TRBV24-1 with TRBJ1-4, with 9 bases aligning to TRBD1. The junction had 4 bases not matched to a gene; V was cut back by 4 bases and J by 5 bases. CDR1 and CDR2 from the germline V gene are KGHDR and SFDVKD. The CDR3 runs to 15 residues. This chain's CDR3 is CATSEQGALNEKLFF. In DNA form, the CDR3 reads TGTGCCACCAGTGAACAGGGGGCCCTGAATGAAAAACTGTTTTTT.

In nucleotides, the CDR3 is TGTGCCAGCAGTTTGGAACTAGCGGGGGGGCTAGAGACCCAGTACTTC. This translates into CASSLELAGGLETQYF. The chain employs TRBV28 and TRBJ2-5; 13 bases fit TRBD2. V was clipped by 3 bases and J by 4 bases; unmatched bases: 5. Germline values: CDR1 MDHEN, CDR2 SYDVKM. The CDR3 contains 16 residues.

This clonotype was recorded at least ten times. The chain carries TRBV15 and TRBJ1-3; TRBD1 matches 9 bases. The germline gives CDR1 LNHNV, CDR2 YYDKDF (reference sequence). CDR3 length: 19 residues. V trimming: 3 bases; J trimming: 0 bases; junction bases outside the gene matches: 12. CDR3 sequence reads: CATSRTGTGGSYSGNTIYF. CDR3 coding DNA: TGTGCCACCAGCAGGACGGGAACAGGGGGCTCATACTCTGGAAACACCATATATTTT.

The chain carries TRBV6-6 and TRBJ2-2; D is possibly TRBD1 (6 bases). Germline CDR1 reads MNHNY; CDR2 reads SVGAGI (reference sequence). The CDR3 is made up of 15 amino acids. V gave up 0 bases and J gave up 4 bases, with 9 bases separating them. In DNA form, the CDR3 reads TGTGCCAGCAGTTACTCGCAGGGGTTCACCGGGGAGCTGTTTTTT. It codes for CASSYSQGFTGELFF.

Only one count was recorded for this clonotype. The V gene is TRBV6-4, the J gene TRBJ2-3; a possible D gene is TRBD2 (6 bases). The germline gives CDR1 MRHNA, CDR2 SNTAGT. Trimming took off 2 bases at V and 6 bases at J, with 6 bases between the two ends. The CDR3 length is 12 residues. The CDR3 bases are TGTGCCAGCAGTGACCTAGCGGATACGCAGTATTTT. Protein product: CASSDLADTQYF.

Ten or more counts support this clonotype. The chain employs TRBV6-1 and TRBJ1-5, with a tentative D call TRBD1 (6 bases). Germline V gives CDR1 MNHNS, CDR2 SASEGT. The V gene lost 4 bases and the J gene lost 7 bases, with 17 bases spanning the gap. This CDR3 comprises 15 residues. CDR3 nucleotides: TGTGCCAGCAGTGTGGGGGGAGGGGGAGGCCAGCCCCAGCATTTT. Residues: CASSVGGGGGQPQHF.

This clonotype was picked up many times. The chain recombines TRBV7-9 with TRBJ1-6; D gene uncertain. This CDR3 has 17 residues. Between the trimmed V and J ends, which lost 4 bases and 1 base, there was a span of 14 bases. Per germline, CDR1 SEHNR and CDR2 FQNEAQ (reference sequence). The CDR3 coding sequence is TGTGCCAGCAGCTCCTCGACAAGAGGGTCCTATAATTCACCCCTCCACTTT. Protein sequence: CASSSSTRGSYNSPLHF.

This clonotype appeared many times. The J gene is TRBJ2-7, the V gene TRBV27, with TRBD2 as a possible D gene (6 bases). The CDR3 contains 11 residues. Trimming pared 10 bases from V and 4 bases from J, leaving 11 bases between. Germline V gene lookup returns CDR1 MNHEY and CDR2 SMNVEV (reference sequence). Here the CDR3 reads CATGGGYEQYF. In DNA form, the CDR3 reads TGTGCCACCGGGGGTGGTTACGAGCAGTACTTC.